This T cell receptor (beta chain) was sequenced for a study of blood T cell repertoires in COVID-19. On the study more broadly: Material from acute and convalescent COVID-19 was sourced from the United States, Italy and Spain. The analysed material was cDNA or gDNA that came from T cells, B-cell-depleted T cells, or PBMCs.

Original handling: Amplification from reference gene primers served as the basis for estimated nucleated cell counts. The table came from immunoSEQ multiplex PCR; TCRdb's copy has only in-frame clones and leaves some out. V and J calls and clone size follow that table, whereas D and trimming were derived from the DNA. This sample yields about 190,000 clones, of which around 86% are seen a single time; about 5.7% belongs to the top ten. V shed 10 bases and J shed 0 bases, with 12 bases lying between them. Germline loops: CDR1 SGHTA, CDR2 FQGNSA. This CDR3 has 14 amino acids. Sequenced: peripheral blood. The clonotype comes from a woman aged 40 to 49 with acute or convalescent COVID-19. This chain uses TRBV7-2 with TRBJ2-2; D remains unclear. The DNA for the CDR3 is TGTGCCATGCGGATAGGTTCGAACACCGGGGAGCTGTTTTTT. Amino acid sequence: CAMRIGSNTGELFF. The whole variable domain, remainder taken from reference TRBV7-2 and TRBJ2-2, is GAGVSQSPSNKVTEKGKDVELRCDPISGHTALYWYRQSLGQGLEFLIYFQGNSAPDKSGLPSDRFSAERTGGSVSTLTIQRTQQEDSAVYLCAMRIGSNTGELFFGEGSRLTVL.